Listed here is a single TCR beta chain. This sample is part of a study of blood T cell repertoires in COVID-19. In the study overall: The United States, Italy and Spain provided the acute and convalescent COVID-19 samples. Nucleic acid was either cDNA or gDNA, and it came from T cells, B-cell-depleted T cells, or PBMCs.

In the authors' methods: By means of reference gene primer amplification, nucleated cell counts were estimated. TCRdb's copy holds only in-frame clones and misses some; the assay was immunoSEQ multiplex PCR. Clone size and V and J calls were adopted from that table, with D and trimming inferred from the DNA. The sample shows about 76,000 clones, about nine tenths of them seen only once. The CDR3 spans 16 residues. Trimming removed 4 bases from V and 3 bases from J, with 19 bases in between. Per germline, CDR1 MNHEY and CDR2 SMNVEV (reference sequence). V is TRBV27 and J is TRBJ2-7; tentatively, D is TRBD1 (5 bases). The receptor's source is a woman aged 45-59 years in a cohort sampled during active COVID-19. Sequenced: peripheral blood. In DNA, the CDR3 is TGTGCCAGCAGTTCCCTCTGGTCAGGGCGCGACTACGAGCAGTACTTC. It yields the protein CASSSLWSGRDYEQYF.